These 9 T cell receptor beta chains came from one sample sequenced in a study of cytomegalovirus exposure and HLA in healthy donors (TCRdb year 2017). The library was built by means of the immunoSEQ multiplex PCR assay. For the multiplex PCR, a mixture combining 60 forward primers for TCR Vbeta segments and 13 reverse primers for TCR Jbeta segments was used. The immuneACCESS repertoire file appears here via TCRdb, limited to in-frame rearrangements. These files lack a portion of the clones; in checked studies, under half of the deficit traces to unresolved V genes, and the cause of the others is not known. In all, the sample holds around 170,000 clones, and roughly four fifths of those were seen once. Jointly, the top ten make up 0.8% of the sample. What was sequenced was PBMCs. The source is a woman aged 18-29 years in good health and CMV-seronegative.

This clone was observed a handful of times. This rearrangement joins TRBV5-4 to TRBJ2-1; TRBD2 matches 9 bases. V lost 0 bases, J lost 3 bases, and 1 base stayed unmatched. CDR3 length: 15 residues. Germline CDR1 and CDR2: SGHNT and YYREEE (reference sequence). CDR3 loop: CASSLGLADYNEQFF. CDR3 nucleotide sequence: TGTGCCAGCAGCTTGGGACTAGCGGACTACAATGAGCAGTTCTTC.

The genes are TRBV27 and TRBJ1-1, with D uncertain. CDR1 and CDR2 (germline): MNHEY, SMNVEV (reference sequence). CDR3 length: 14 amino acids. Trimming stripped 2 bases from V and 5 bases from J, with 12 bases between. The DNA for the CDR3 is TGTGCCAGCAGTTTACAGCGGACCCGGACTGAAGCTTTCTTT. It encodes CASSLQRTRTEAFF.

The chain joins TRBV7-3 to TRBJ1-1; D remains ambiguous. Germline lookup yields CDR1 SGHTA and CDR2 FQGTGA. V was shortened by 2 bases and J by 0 bases, with 4 bases between the two germline ends. CDR3 length: 13 amino acids. CDR3 residues: CASSLQLNTEAFF. For the CDR3, the DNA is TGTGCCAGCAGCTTACAGTTGAACACTGAAGCTTTCTTT.

The gene calls are TRBV2 and TRBJ1-6, with D perhaps matching TRBD1 (6 bases). The CDR3 is 16 residues long. Trimming removed 3 bases from V and 6 bases from J, with 15 bases in between. CDR1 is SNHLY and CDR2 is FYNNEI in the germline V gene. CDR3 sequence reads: CASSDLGGGANSPLHF. CDR3 coding DNA: TGTGCCAGCAGTGACCTCGGCGGGGGGGCTAATTCACCCCTCCACTTT. Drawing the rest from reference TRBV2 and TRBJ1-6, the complete variable domain is EPEVTQTPSHQVTQMGQEVILRCVPISNHLYFYWYRQILGQKVEFLVSFYNNEISEKSEIFDDQFSVERPDGSNFTLKIRSTKLEDSAMYFCASSDLGGGANSPLHFGNGTRLTVT.

The J gene is TRBJ2-4, the V gene TRBV9; D is perhaps TRBD1 (5 bases). Germline assignment: CDR1 SGDLS and CDR2 YYNGEE. V lost 0 bases and J lost 7, with 11 bases in between. The length of the CDR3 is 14 residues. The CDR3 here is CASSVESQGNIQYF. As DNA, the CDR3 is TGTGCCAGCAGCGTAGAGTCGCAGGGTAACATTCAGTACTTC.

The rearrangement uses TRBV27 and TRBJ2-7; TRBD2 matches 10 bases. Germline CDR1 reads MNHEY; CDR2 reads SMNVEV (reference sequence). V lost 2 bases to trimming and J lost 0 bases; unmatched junction nucleotides: 1. CDR3 length: 15 amino acids. CDR3 nucleotide sequence: TGTGCCAGCAGTTTACTAGCGGGGGACTCCTACGAGCAGTACTTC. This codes for CASSLLAGDSYEQYF.

The chain has TRBV15 and TRBJ2-5; 8 nucleotides align to TRBD2. There are 17 residues in the CDR3. V lost 0 bases and J lost 4; bases outside the gene matches: 10. Germline V gives CDR1 LNHNV, CDR2 YYDKDF (reference sequence). The CDR3 loop reads CATSREREIAGRETQYF. CDR3 bases: TGTGCCACCAGCAGAGAAAGGGAAATAGCGGGGAGAGAGACCCAGTACTTC.

The chain couples TRBV19 to TRBJ2-7, with D possibly matching TRBD1 (6 bases). From germline, CDR1 is LNHDA and CDR2 SQIVND (reference sequence). V dropped 5 bases and J dropped 2 bases, with 16 bases sitting between them. CDR3 length: 15 residues. CDR3 in DNA: TGTGCCAGTAGTGAGACAGGTACGATACCCTACGAGCAGTACTTC. It specifies CASSETGTIPYEQYF. Full variable domain (outside the CDR3, taken from reference TRBV19 and TRBJ2-7): DGGITQSPKYLFRKEGQNVTLSCEQNLNHDAMYWYRQDPGQGLRLIYYSQIVNDFQKGDIAEGYSVSREKKESFPLTVTSAQKNPTAFYLCASSETGTIPYEQYFGPGTRLTVT.

The V gene is TRBV19, the J gene TRBJ1-4, with D unclear. The germline V gene has CDR1 LNHDA and CDR2 SQIVND (reference sequence). Trimming left V 2 bases short and J 7 bases short, with 11 bases between. The CDR3 contains 14 residues. This CDR3 reads CASSIKEGREKLFF. CDR3 DNA sequence: TGTGCCAGTAGTATAAAAGAGGGTCGTGAAAAACTGTTTTTT.